Listed here are 21 T cell receptor beta chains from one sample, sequenced in a study of read filtering for tumor transcriptome and immune sequencing. From roughly 390 ng of RNA, a library with molecular barcoded alpha/delta and beta/gamma adaptors was made. From the reads, TCRdb called clonotypes with MiXCR, one entry per CDR3 protein. The sample shows roughly 67,000 distinct CDR3 sequences, roughly 18% of them seen only once. Sample: a population of CD138-negative cells sorted from bone marrow. Receptor source: a donor aged 40 or older with multiple myeloma.

This clonotype was counted between two and nine times. The rearrangement joins TRBV7-6 to TRBJ1-1; 7 nucleotides align to TRBD1. Trimming cost V 6 bases and J 1 base; bases outside gene matches: 14. The CDR3 runs to 17 residues. Looked up from germline, CDR1 is SGHVS and CDR2 is FNYEAQ. As DNA, the CDR3 is TGTGCCAGCAGTCCTATAACAGGGGTTATTTCGAACACTGAAGCTTTCTTT. It translates to CASSPITGVISNTEAFF.

With regard to this clonotype: A read error may explain this, as a much larger clone is one base away. The V and J genes are TRBV29-1 and TRBJ2-4, with 7 bases that match TRBD1. CDR1 is SQVTM, CDR2 ANQGSEA, per germline. This CDR3 has 14 amino acids. Trimming at V came to 6 bases and at J to 8 bases, leaving 13 bases not matched to a gene. Written as DNA, the CDR3 is TGCAGCGTCGTAGAAGGGGGCTTCGGACACATTCAGTACTTC. This encodes CSVVEGGFGHIQYF.

This clonotype was detected many times. The CDR3 loop reads CASSFSTGGGLAAFF. CDR3 sequence (DNA): TGTGCCAGCAGTTTCTCGACAGGGGGCGGACTGGCAGCTTTCTTT. The chain has TRBV28 and TRBJ1-1, with TRBD1 matching 10 bases. The CDR3 totals 15 residues. CDR1 and CDR2 (germline): MDHEN, SYDVKM. With 3 bases clipped from V and 10 bases from J, the junction kept 11 bases outside the gene matches.

Concerning this clonotype: Since a much larger clone is just one base distant, this may be a read error. This chain connects TRBV28 to TRBJ2-5, with TRBD2 identical over 10 bases. Trimming took 8 bases from V and 1 from J; bases not matched to a gene: 10. The germline V gene encodes CDR1 MDHEN and CDR2 SYDVKM. This CDR3 comprises 16 residues. The CDR3 reads CASGLAGDFTQETQYF. CDR3 in DNA: TGTGCCAGCGGTCTAGCGGGAGACTTCACCCAAGAGACCCAGTACTTC.

With respect to this clonotype: A much more abundant neighbour one base away suggests this may be a read error. V gene TRBV10-3 combines with J gene TRBJ2-3, with 8 bases matching TRBD2. CDR3 length equals 14 residues. Per the germline V gene, CDR1 is ENHRY and CDR2 is SYGVKD. V shed 6 bases, J shed 6 bases, and the junction held 8 bases outside the gene matches. The CDR3 sequence is CAIREVAGFDTQYF. CDR3 bases: TGTGCCATCAGGGAAGTAGCGGGGTTCGATACGCAGTATTTT.

This clonotype occurred many times. The CDR3 DNA reads TGCAGTGCTTCCACAGGGTGGGGTACAGATACGCAGTATTTT. Translation: CSASTGWGTDTQYF. The chain employs TRBV20-1 and TRBJ2-3, with a tentative D call TRBD1 (6 bases). Germline V gene sequence: CDR1 DFQATT, CDR2 SNEGSKA (reference sequence). The CDR3 covers 14 residues. V was shortened by 5 bases and J by 3 bases, with 15 bases between the two germline ends.

This clonotype was detected ten times or more. This chain joins TRBV3-1 and TRBJ2-5; D unresolved. This CDR3 region has 15 residues. The germline gives CDR1 LGHDT, CDR2 YNNKEL (reference sequence). V lost 5 bases to trimming and J lost 1 base, with 14 bases between them. CDR3 region: CASSEMSALQETQYF. In DNA form, the CDR3 reads TGTGCCAGCAGCGAGATGTCGGCCCTCCAAGAGACCCAGTACTTC.

This clonotype was observed many times. The V gene is TRBV7-2, the J gene TRBJ2-5, with 7 nucleotides matching TRBD2. V lost 1 base, J lost 2 bases, and 4 bases stayed unmatched. This CDR3 has 15 amino acids. Germline loops: CDR1 SGHTA, CDR2 FQGNSA. The CDR3 reads CASSLGPAGQETQYF. DNA of the CDR3: TGTGCCAGCAGCTTAGGCCCAGCGGGACAAGAGACCCAGTACTTC.

This clonotype has at least ten counts. The chain couples TRBV2 to TRBJ1-2, with a tentative D call TRBD1 (5 bases). V dropped 6 bases and J dropped 2 bases, with 10 bases sitting between them. Germline values: CDR1 SNHLY, CDR2 FYNNEI. The CDR3 loop spans 13 amino acids. The CDR3 region is CASRGQVNYGYTF. The DNA for the CDR3 is TGTGCCAGCAGGGGGCAGGTGAACTATGGCTACACCTTC.

This clonotype was seen many times. The CDR3 nucleotides are TGCAGTGCTAGCTGGGACAGGGACACTGAAGCTTTCTTT. Amino acid sequence: CSASWDRDTEAFF. The rearrangement links TRBV20-1 to TRBJ1-1; TRBD1 aligns across 9 bases. Germline lookup yields CDR1 DFQATT and CDR2 SNEGSKA (reference sequence). This CDR3 is built from 13 residues. J was trimmed by 3 bases and V by 3 bases; bases with no gene match: 2.

This clonotype was seen a handful of times. The genes are TRBV5-1 and TRBJ2-5; tentative D call: TRBD2 (5 bases). Trimming removed 3 bases at V and 3 bases at J, with 12 bases between. CDR1 SGHRS and CDR2 YFSETQ come from the germline V gene. The CDR3 totals 14 residues. Here the CDR3 DNA reads TGCGCCAGCAGCTCGACTACGTCTAAAGAGACCCAGTACTTC. Its translation is CASSSTTSKETQYF. Combining the CDR3 with reference TRBV5-1 and TRBJ2-5 gives the whole variable domain KAGVTQTPRYLIKTRGQQVTLSCSPISGHRSVSWYQQTPGQGLQFLFEYFSETQRNKGNFPGRFSGRQFSNSRSEMNVSTLELGDSALYLCASSSTTSKETQYFGPGTRLLVL.

This clonotype was found many times. The chain carries TRBV5-1 and TRBJ1-1; D ambiguous. The CDR3 totals 13 residues. The V end was cut by 1 base, the J end by 0 bases, with 4 bases between. The germline CDR1 and CDR2 sequences are SGHRS and YFSETQ. In DNA, the CDR3 is TGCGCCAGCAGCTTGTCAGTGAACACTGAAGCTTTCTTT. Encoded protein: CASSLSVNTEAFF. Full variable domain (rest looked up from reference TRBV5-1 and TRBJ1-1): KAGVTQTPRYLIKTRGQQVTLSCSPISGHRSVSWYQQTPGQGLQFLFEYFSETQRNKGNFPGRFSGRQFSNSRSEMNVSTLELGDSALYLCASSLSVNTEAFFGQGTRLTVV.

There are many counts of this clonotype. The genes are TRBV28 and TRBJ2-5; 8 positions agree with TRBD1. Losses at the gene ends were 8 bases for V and 5 bases for J; bases not matched to a gene: 7. The CDR3 length is 13 residues. Looked up from germline, CDR1 is MDHEN and CDR2 is SYDVKM. CDR3 coding DNA: TGTGCCAGCCAGGGGGCCAGGGGGGAGACCCAGTACTTC. Its translation is CASQGARGETQYF.

This clonotype was observed many times. V is TRBV28 and J is TRBJ2-3, with D perhaps given as TRBD1 or TRBD2 (6 bases each). Germline CDR1 MDHEN, CDR2 SYDVKM. There are 15 residues in the CDR3. The germline V and J ends were trimmed by 7 bases and 5 bases, with 19 bases remaining between them. This CDR3 reads CASTEGGSGGDTQYF. The CDR3 nucleotides are TGTGCCAGCACCGAGGGGGGTTCGGGCGGAGATACGCAGTATTTT.

This clonotype occurred many times. The V and J genes are TRBV19 and TRBJ2-3; perhaps TRBD1 as D (6 bases). The CDR3 is 14 residues long. V was cut by 5 bases and J by 1 base, with 10 bases left in between. CDR1 LNHDA and CDR2 SQIVND come from the germline V gene (reference sequence). The CDR3 DNA reads TGTGCCAGTAGTTCCAGGGGCGGCACAGATACGCAGTATTTT. Protein: CASSSRGGTDTQYF.

There are many counts of this clonotype. The chain combines TRBV7-8 with TRBJ1-1, with 8 nucleotides matching TRBD1. The V gene end was trimmed by 4 bases and the J gene end by 3 bases; junction bases not matched to a gene: 7. There are 15 residues in the CDR3. Looked up from germline, CDR1 is SGHVS and CDR2 is FQNEAQ. The CDR3: CASSSEGQGYTEAFF. CDR3 nucleotides: TGTGCCAGCAGCTCGGAAGGACAGGGTTACACTGAAGCTTTCTTT.

With respect to this clonotype: At one of its ends the junction is not consistent with the germline gene, which may arise from a read error. V usage is TRBV5-1 and J usage is TRBJ2-7, with D possibly matching TRBD1 (6 bases). The CDR3 has 17 residues. Germline lookup yields CDR1 SGHRS and CDR2 YFSETQ. CDR3 bases: TGCGCCAGCAGCCGCCCTGGGGACATCGGCAGCTCCTACGAGCAGCACTTC. Its protein is CASSRPGDIGSSYEQHF.

This clonotype was picked up many times. CDR3: CASSMDRGRVMETQYF. The CDR3 nucleotides read TGCGCCAGCAGCATGGACAGGGGGCGCGTGATGGAGACCCAGTACTTC. This chain connects TRBV5-1 to TRBJ2-5, with 11 bases matching TRBD1. The CDR3 totals 16 residues. CDR1 and CDR2 (germline): SGHRS, YFSETQ. The V and J ends lost 4 bases and 5 bases, in that order; junction bases with no gene match: 10.

This clonotype came up a few times. The rearrangement links TRBV11-2 to TRBJ2-5; 10 positions match TRBD1. The CDR3 has 14 residues. CDR1 is SGHAT and CDR2 is FQNNGV in the germline V gene. The ends lost 5 bases at V and 6 bases at J; junction bases unmatched: 6. This CDR3 reads CASSPATGGKTQYF. The CDR3 coding sequence is TGTGCCAGCAGCCCGGCGACAGGGGGCAAGACCCAGTACTTC.

This clonotype was found many times. The chain couples TRBV30 to TRBJ1-5; D remains unclear. Germline CDR1 is GTSNPN and CDR2 is SVGIG (reference sequence). The CDR3 is 13 amino acids. The ends were cut back, 1 base at V and 5 bases at J, with 9 bases in the middle. DNA for the CDR3: TGTGCCTGGAGTGCGGCGCTGGATCAGCCCCAGCATTTT. Translated: CAWSAALDQPQHF.

This clonotype was seen at least ten times. The genes are TRBV6-1 and TRBJ2-2; TRBD1 matches at 7 bases. The CDR3 sequence is 14 residues long. After removal of 11 bases from V and 0 bases from J, the junction contained 6 bases not matched to a gene. Germline V gene sequence: CDR1 MNHNS, CDR2 SASEGT. In DNA, the CDR3 is TGTGCCGGGAAGGGACAGCCGAACACCGGGGAGCTGTTTTTT. Translating it yields CAGKGQPNTGELFF.